The present TCR beta chain was sequenced within a study of T cells in pancreatic ductal adenocarcinoma. The data were produced by immunoSEQ multiplex PCR, yet TCRdb's version contains in-frame clones alone and is incomplete. The data contain over 90,000 clones, about 95% of them singletons. No neoadjuvant therapy was given to the selected pancreatic ductal adenocarcinoma patients before their surgery. This CDR3 is built from 14 residues. Germline values: CDR1 SGHNT, CDR2 YYREEE (reference sequence). V lost 4 bases and J 7 bases, leaving 18 bases between the germline ends. The rearrangement uses TRBV5-4 and TRBJ2-7; possible D gene TRBD2, 6 bases. Sequenced material: PBMCs. This receptor was taken from a human donor with pancreatic ductal adenocarcinoma. The chain's CDR3 is CASSNPGLQREQYF. As DNA, the CDR3 is TGTGCCAGCAGCAACCCGGGACTGCAACGGGAGCAGTACTTC.